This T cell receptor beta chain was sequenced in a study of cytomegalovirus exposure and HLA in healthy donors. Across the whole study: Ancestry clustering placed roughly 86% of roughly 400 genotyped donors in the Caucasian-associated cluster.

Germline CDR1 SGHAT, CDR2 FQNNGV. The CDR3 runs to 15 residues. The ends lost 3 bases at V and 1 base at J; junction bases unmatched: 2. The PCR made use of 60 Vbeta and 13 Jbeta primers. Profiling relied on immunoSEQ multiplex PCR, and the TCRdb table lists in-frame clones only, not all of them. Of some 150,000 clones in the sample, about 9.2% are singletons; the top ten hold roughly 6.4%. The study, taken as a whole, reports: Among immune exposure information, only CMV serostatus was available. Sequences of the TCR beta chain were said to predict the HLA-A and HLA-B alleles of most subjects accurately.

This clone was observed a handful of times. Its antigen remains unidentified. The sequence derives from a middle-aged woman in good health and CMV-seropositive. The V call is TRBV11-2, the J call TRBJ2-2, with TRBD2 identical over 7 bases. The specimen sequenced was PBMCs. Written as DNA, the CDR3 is TGTGCCAGCAGCTTCGGGACTATGAACACCGGGGAGCTGTTTTTT. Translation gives CASSFGTMNTGELFF.